Listed here are 13 T cell receptor beta chains from one sample, sequenced in a study of identical twins. TCRdb re-called the 5' RACE reads through MiXCR, storing one row per CDR3 protein. Of 1.5 million to 2 million distinct CDR3 sequences in the sample, about 32% were seen once. Specimen: cord blood. All receptors derive from a newborn girl in good health.

This clonotype was picked up a small number of times. V and J are TRBV7-9 and TRBJ2-3; D is perhaps TRBD1 or TRBD2 (5 bases each). CDR1 is SEHNR and CDR2 is FQNEAQ in the germline V gene (reference sequence). V lost 1 base and J 5 bases, leaving 13 bases between the germline ends. The CDR3 totals 15 residues. CDR3 sequence: CASSLVRVGVDTQYF. The CDR3 DNA follows: TGTGCCAGCAGCTTAGTACGCGTGGGGGTAGATACGCAGTATTTT.

This chain links TRBV6-1 with TRBJ2-1; the D is unclear. Deletions cut 2 bases from V and 12 bases from J, with 11 bases between. Germline values: CDR1 MNHNS, CDR2 SASEGT. The CDR3 sequence is 12 residues long. This CDR3 reads CASSEPLHGQFF. CDR3 in DNA: TGTGCCAGCAGTGAACCCCTCCATGGGCAGTTCTTC.

Only a few counts were recorded for this clonotype. This sequence joins TRBV20-1 and TRBJ1-2; TRBD1 might be the D (5 bases). The ends were cut back, 4 bases at V and 8 bases at J, with 8 bases in the middle. The V gene's germline CDR1 is DFQATT and CDR2 SNEGSKA (reference sequence). This CDR3 region has 10 residues. CDR3 sequence: CSATGLGYTF. The CDR3 DNA reads as TGCAGTGCTACAGGGCTCGGCTACACCTTC.

The rearrangement links TRBV3-1 to TRBJ2-5, with D maybe TRBD2 (5 bases). The CDR3 is 15 residues long. V lost 0 bases and J 7 bases, leaving 15 bases between the germline ends. Germline V gene data show CDR1 as LGHDT and CDR2 as YNNKEL (reference sequence). CDR3 sequence (DNA): TGTGCCAGCAGCCAAGATGTTAGGCTAGAGGGGACCCAGTACTTC. This codes for CASSQDVRLEGTQYF.

The rearrangement uses TRBV12-3 or TRBV12-4 and TRBJ2-7; the match to TRBD1 covers 7 bases. TRBJ2-4 matches the DNA end more closely, so the J call is doubtful. This CDR3 has 12 amino acids. CDR3 residues: CASSQDRHIQYF. CDR3 in DNA: TGTGCCAGCAGCCAGGACAGGCACATTCAGTACTTC.

J is TRBJ2-5 and V is TRBV10-3; D perhaps matches TRBD1 (6 bases). V shed 0 bases and J shed 4 bases, with 9 bases lying between them. Germline V gene data show CDR1 as ENHRY and CDR2 as SYGVKD. The length of the CDR3 is 14 residues. The DNA of the CDR3 is TGTGCCATCAGTGAGTCCCTACAGGGAGAGACCCAGTACTTC. Translated: CAISESLQGETQYF.

There are a few counts of this clonotype. The rearrangement links TRBV24-1 to TRBJ1-2, with D maybe TRBD1 (5 bases). This CDR3 is 14 amino acids long. V lost 3 bases, J lost 8 bases, and 15 bases lay in between. Germline loops: CDR1 KGHDR, CDR2 SFDVKD. As DNA, the CDR3 is TGTGCCACCAGTGATCACCAGGGCAAGGACGGCTACACCTTC. Its translation: CATSDHQGKDGYTF.

This clonotype came up a few times. This chain connects TRBV24-1 to TRBJ2-1; no clear D gene. V was trimmed by 0 bases and J by 13 bases, leaving 6 bases between them. Germline values: CDR1 KGHDR, CDR2 SFDVKD. The CDR3 contains 11 residues. CDR3 protein: CATSDLGPQFF. The CDR3 coding sequence is TGTGCCACCAGTGATTTGGGACCTCAGTTCTTC.

This chain uses TRBV5-4 with TRBJ1-2; 7 bases line up with TRBD1. Germline V gene sequence: CDR1 SGHNT, CDR2 YYREEE (reference sequence). CDR3 length: 12 amino acids. V shed 8 bases and J 8 bases; nucleotides not matched to a gene: 9. CDR3 residues: CASRQTGRGYTF. CDR3 DNA sequence: TGTGCCAGTAGACAGACAGGGAGAGGCTACACCTTC.

J is TRBJ2-7 and V is TRBV20-1; unclear D gene. Germline CDR1 reads DFQATT; CDR2 reads SNEGSKA (reference sequence). Trimming removed 0 bases at V and 1 base at J, with 13 bases between. The CDR3 has 15 residues. The CDR3 DNA follows: TGCAGTGCTAGAGATGGACGAAGGCCGTCCTACGAGCAGTACTTC. Translating gives CSARDGRRPSYEQYF.

V and J are TRBV20-1 and TRBJ2-2, with TRBD1 matching over 7 bases. The V gene's germline CDR1 is DFQATT and CDR2 SNEGSKA (reference sequence). This CDR3 region has 16 residues. V lost 3 bases, J lost 4 bases, and 11 bases stayed unmatched. CDR3 sequence: CSARRPTGAITGELFF. The CDR3 DNA sequence: TGCAGTGCTAGGCGCCCTACAGGGGCAATCACCGGGGAGCTGTTTTTT.

The chain combines TRBV4-1 with TRBJ2-2; D may be TRBD2 (5 bases). V gave up 1 base and J gave up 7 bases, with 10 bases separating them. Germline V CDR1 and CDR2: MGHRA, YSYEKL. The CDR3 loop spans 14 amino acids. The CDR3 here is CASSQVFTSGELFF. Written as DNA, the CDR3 is TGCGCCAGCAGCCAAGTGTTTACTAGCGGGGAGCTGTTTTTT.

In this sample, this clonotype turned up a few times. J is TRBJ2-7 and V is TRBV4-2, with 13 positions matching TRBD2. Germline lookup yields CDR1 LGHNA and CDR2 YNFKEQ. Unmatched junction bases numbered 2, after V lost 1 base and J lost 2 bases. The CDR3 sequence is 16 residues long. CDR3 in DNA: TGTGCCAGCAGCCAAGCCGGACTAGCGGGGGCCTACGAGCAGTACTTC. Its translation is CASSQAGLAGAYEQYF.